The following is a T cell receptor beta chain sequence with its context. What it recognizes is unknown. Per the original data handling: VDJdb flagged around 1.5% of 170,000 or so unique clonotypes as previously reported viral-epitope-specific. Sequencing used immunoSEQ multiplex PCR; TCRdb keeps in-frame clones, though not all of them. That table supplies the V and J calls and clone size; D and trimming were determined from the DNA. The data hold about 7,200 clones, with around 86% observed a single time. This entry is derived from a study of hypomethylating agent response in myelodysplastic syndrome. The CDR3 runs 14 residues. Between the trimmed V and J ends, which lost 10 bases and 7 bases, there was a span of 20 bases. The germline V gene has CDR1 SNHLY and CDR2 FYNNEI. Study-level findings and limits: No significant post-treatment change in richness, rarefaction diversity or clonality, across all patients or response groups.

The sample in question was bone marrow, obtained before or after starting hypomethylating agent treatment for myelodysplastic syndrome (not recorded which). This receptor was obtained from a human donor with myelodysplastic syndrome. This sequence joins TRBV2 and TRBJ1-5; tentative D call: TRBD1 (5 bases). The CDR3 nucleotides read TGTGCCACCCAACCGGCCAGGGTCGGGCAGCCCCAGCATTTT. Translated, it gives CATQPARVGQPQHF.